This T cell receptor (beta chain) derives from a study of T cell responses to AZD1222 COVID-19 vaccine. Study results and caveats: Spike-specific TCR breadth rose after two AZD1222 doses, and depth rose as well. Of the AZD1222 recipients, only 5 to 7 were seropositive at baseline. Of spike-specific TCRs, nearly half reportedly target regions left unmutated in variants.

Germline V gene sequence: CDR1 MDHEN, CDR2 SYDVKM. This CDR3 comprises 14 residues. Trimming cost V 6 bases and J 3 bases; bases outside gene matches: 4. Generated by immunoSEQ multiplex PCR, the TCRdb table keeps only in-frame clones and is missing some. The sample lists roughly 120,000 clones; 75% to 90% were seen once. With regard to this clone: Its antigen is not known.

This rearrangement joins TRBV28 to TRBJ1-2, with TRBD1 matching 10 bases. Sequencing used peripheral blood, obtained 28 days after the second AZD1222 dose. The TCR comes from an adult who received the AZD1222 COVID-19 vaccine. DNA of the CDR3: TGTGCCAGCAGCCTTGGGACAGGGGACTATGGCTACACCTTC. Amino acids: CASSLGTGDYGYTF.